A selection of T cell receptor beta chains follows, all from one sample in a study of T cells in Graves' hyperthyroidism and ophthalmopathy. TCRdb independently ran MiXCR on the multiplex PCR reads; one entry per CDR3 protein. The table shows hundreds of thousands of distinct CDR3 sequences, with 35% to 55% occurring only once. Specimen: peripheral blood or thyroid tissue (not recorded which). The receptors derive from a woman in her late teens or twenties with Graves' hyperthyroidism. The CDR3 runs from the conserved cysteine through the conserved F or W. Fields, in order: V gene, D gene, J gene, clone size, CDR3 DNA, CDR3 protein. A D gene is named only where the DNA matches it firmly. Only part of the rows carry a size: once, few, many, or a class if the clone is expanded.

TRBV5-1,-,TRBJ2-2,-,TGCGCCAGCAGCTTGAGTGGACGACCGAGGGACACCGGGGAGCTGTTTTTT,CASSLSGRPRDTGELFF
TRBV24-1,TRBD1,TRBJ2-5,-,TGTGCCACCAGTGATGCCGGACAGGGTGCGGAGACCCAGTACTTC,CATSDAGQGAETQYF
TRBV10-3,TRBD1,TRBJ2-1,-,TGTGCCATCAGTGAAGGACAGGGGATAATGAATCGGCAGTTCTTC,CAISEGQGIMNRQFF
TRBV19,TRBD1,TRBJ2-7,few,TGTGCCAGTAGTATCGAGACAGGGTGGTACGAGCAGTACTTC,CASSIETGWYEQYF
TRBV24-1,-,TRBJ1-1,-,TGTGCCACCAGTGCCGCGACAAAGGAGACTGAAGCTTTCTTT,CATSAATKETEAFF
TRBV15,-,TRBJ1-3,many,TGTGCCACCAGGTCCAGTCTACTACTACTCTCTGGAAACACCATATATTTT,CATRSSLLLLSGNTIYF
TRBV4-3,-,TRBJ1-6,few,TGCGCCAGCAGACGGTCCGGACCTTCTAATTCACCCCTCCACTTT,CASRRSGPSNSPLHF
TRBV19,-,TRBJ1-1,-,TGTGCCATCAGGACTTCGGAGGACACTGAAGCTTTCTTT,CAIRTSEDTEAFF
TRBV7-9,-,TRBJ2-7,many,TGCGCCAGCAGCTTGGCCAGGGGCTACGAGCAGTACTTC,CASSLARGYEQYF
TRBV2,-,TRBJ1-1,few,TGTGCCAGCATGGGACTCACTGAAGCTTTCTTT,CASMGLTEAFF
TRBV5-1,-,TRBJ1-4,-,TGCGCCAGCAGCTTGGGCGGCCCAACTAATGAAAAACTGTTTTTT,CASSLGGPTNEKLFF
TRBV7-9,-,TRBJ2-1,-,TGTGCCAGCAGCTTGGGCGACCGGGGCCACAATGAGCAGTTCTTC,CASSLGDRGHNEQFF
TRBV20-1,-,TRBJ2-7,-,TGCAGTGCTAGAGGGGCAGCCACACCAAGCTCCTACGAGCAGTACTTC,CSARGAATPSSYEQYF
TRBV7-7,-,TRBJ2-5,once,TGTGCTAGAGATCTTGCGCGGGGACAAGAGACCCAGTACTTC,CARDLARGQETQYF